This TCR beta chain was recorded in a study of early T cells in non-severe SARS-CoV-2 infection. In the study overall: Investigators sequenced bulk RNA drawn from unsorted whole blood, and chains remained unpaired.

TCRdb ran MiXCR on the 5' RACE reads and lists one entry per CDR3 protein. Of approximately 69,000 distinct CDR3 sequences listed, under 9.5% are singletons. V gave up 1 base and J gave up 4 bases; unmatched junction bases: 5. The CDR3 has 15 amino acids. Germline CDR1 reads DFQATT; CDR2 reads SNEGSKA (reference sequence). Many counts were recorded for this clonotype. The specimen was whole blood. The sequence came from an adult who was a healthcare worker with PCR-confirmed SARS-CoV-2 infection or an uninfected control (not recorded which). This rearrangement joins TRBV20-1 to TRBJ2-3, with 10 bases matching TRBD2. The CDR3 DNA follows: TGCAGTGCTAGAGTATCTAGCGGGGGACCAGATACGCAGTATTTT. Translation: CSARVSSGGPDTQYF.